This TCR beta chain was observed in a study of OX40 agonist ivuxolimab in advanced cancers. Study-wide context: Enrollees could have had prior anti-PD-1, anti-PD-L1 or anti-CTLA-4 therapy, which 40% to 45% had received. Study observations and caveats: Expanded clones were, on average, more numerous among CD8+ T cells than CD4+. People who partly responded at 0.1-3.0 mg/kg had some of the least clonal expansion seen.

Here immunoSEQ multiplex PCR was the method, and the copy in TCRdb shows in-frame clones only, minus some. The table lists about 100,000 clones, about 89% of them singletons. Remarks on this clone: Its antigen is unidentified.

Here the sequenced sample was CD4+ or CD8+ T cells sorted from blood, taken in a trial of the OX40 agonist ivuxolimab. This TCR was sampled from an adult with an advanced solid tumor such as melanoma, head and neck, liver or kidney cancer.

CDR3 sequence: CSVGLAGDYEQYF. The CDR3 DNA reads TGCAGCGTTGGACTAGCGGGGGACTACGAGCAGTACTTC. The chain combines TRBV29-1 with TRBJ2-7, with TRBD2 matching 12 bases. Germline CDR1 and CDR2: SQVTM and ANQGSEA. J was trimmed by 3 bases and V by 4 bases; bases with no gene match: 1. The CDR3 loop spans 13 amino acids.